The entry that follows covers one T cell receptor (beta chain) sequence. Its target is unknown. In germline, CDR1 is LNHDA, CDR2 SQIVND (reference sequence). With 5 bases clipped from V and 0 bases from J, the junction kept 10 bases outside the gene matches. The CDR3 extends over 18 amino acids. This sample is drawn from a study of T cell responses to AZD1222 COVID-19 vaccine. Study outcomes and limitations: Sampling captured repertoires only after the peak T cell response. Variant regions that are unmutated are reportedly the target of nearly half of spike-specific TCRs.

Assay: immunoSEQ multiplex PCR; the TCRdb copy retains only in-frame clones and omits some. Altogether about 100,000 clones are present, 89% being singletons, with the ten largest covering roughly 6.5%. This TCR was sampled from an adult in good health. The chain links TRBV19 to TRBJ2-4; 10 bases align to TRBD2. The sample consisted of peripheral blood, taken on day 0 of AZD1222 vaccination. DNA for the CDR3: TGTGCCAGTAGTCCGCCGGGACTAGCGATCCTAGCCAAAAACATTCAGTACTTC. This gives the protein CASSPPGLAILAKNIQYF.